This is a list of T cell receptor beta chains from one sample in a study of identical twins. One entry per CDR3 protein, called by TCRdb with MiXCR from the 5' RACE reads. The sample yields some 690,000 distinct CDR3 sequences, around 20% seen once. The data were also submitted as part of a second study, on T cells expressing NK-cell markers.

The sample taken for sequencing was PBMCs. These receptors were obtained from a woman under 30 in good health. Each CDR3 is given with its conserved first and last residue. A D gene is named only where the DNA matches it firmly. Where a row states a size, it is once, few, many or the class of an expanded clone; other rows omit it.

size	V	J	D	CDR3	DNA
few	TRBV10-3	TRBJ1-2	NA	CAISREPQGYTF	TGTGCCATCAGCAGGGAGCCACAAGGCTACACCTTC
few	TRBV27	TRBJ2-7	NA	CASSLAGEGDYEQYF	TGTGCCAGCTCCCTCGCCGGGGAGGGGGATTACGAGCAGTACTTC
NA	TRBV20-1	TRBJ2-7	TRBD1	CSASRQGVEQYF	TGCAGTGCTAGTAGACAGGGGGTCGAGCAGTACTTC
NA	TRBV10-3	TRBJ2-3	TRBD2	CAIRSSGGRGTDTQYF	TGTGCCATCAGGTCTAGCGGGGGGCGAGGCACAGATACGCAGTATTTT
few	TRBV20-1	TRBJ2-3	NA	CSATRSGDTQYF	TGCAGTGCTACCCGGTCGGGAGATACGCAGTATTTT
few	TRBV20-1	TRBJ2-7	TRBD1	CSAPLRTGSYEQYF	TGCAGTGCCCCCCTCCGGACAGGATCCTACGAGCAGTACTTC
few	TRBV5-4	TRBJ1-3	TRBD1	CASSGTGGNTIYF	TGTGCCAGCAGCGGGACAGGGGGAAACACCATATATTTT
few	TRBV6-5	TRBJ2-3	TRBD2	CASSLAGESTDTQYF	TGTGCCAGCAGTTTAGCGGGGGAGAGCACAGATACGCAGTATTTT
NA	TRBV7-2	TRBJ2-2	TRBD2	CASSSQLAGAGELFF	TGTGCCAGCAGCTCACAATTAGCGGGAGCCGGGGAGCTGTTTTTT
NA	TRBV5-1	TRBJ2-7	NA	CASSFSQGTYSYEQYF	TGCGCCAGCAGCTTCTCCCAGGGGACCTACTCCTACGAGCAGTACTTC
NA	TRBV12-3/TRBV12-4	TRBJ2-2	TRBD1	CASSLAARTGYTGELFF	TGTGCCAGCAGTTTAGCTGCTCGGACAGGCTACACCGGGGAGCTGTTTTTT
NA	TRBV12-3/TRBV12-4	TRBJ2-1	NA	CASSLFGQGYMNEQFF	TGTGCCAGCAGTTTATTTGGGCAGGGCTATATGAATGAGCAGTTCTTC
NA	TRBV20-1	TRBJ2-3	TRBD1	CSASPGTGGPDTQYF	TGCAGTGCTAGCCCCGGGACAGGGGGGCCTGATACGCAGTATTTT
few	TRBV5-1	TRBJ1-4	NA	CASSLDLGDEKLFF	TGCGCCAGCAGCTTAGACTTGGGCGATGAAAAACTGTTTTTT
many	TRBV7-2	TRBJ2-1	NA	CASSLGGSNNEQFF	TGTGCCAGCAGCTTAGGAGGGTCCAACAATGAGCAGTTCTTC
few	TRBV20-1	TRBJ1-5	TRBD1	CSASGTGGWEPQHF	TGCAGTGCTTCCGGGACAGGGGGCTGGGAGCCCCAGCATTTT
NA	TRBV20-1	TRBJ2-3	NA	CSPSKTSGADTQYF	TGCAGTCCCTCTAAGACTAGTGGGGCAGATACGCAGTATTTT
few	TRBV6-1	TRBJ1-2	NA	CASSDPPRQIPNYGYTF	TGTGCCAGCAGTGATCCCCCTCGACAGATACCTAACTATGGCTACACCTTC
few	TRBV24-1	TRBJ2-3	TRBD2	CATSDSGGGGTTDTQYF	TGTGCCACCAGTGATTCGGGGGGCGGGGGGACCACAGATACGCAGTATTTT
few	TRBV5-1	TRBJ2-1	TRBD2	CASSLAGAGVINEQFF	TGCGCCAGCAGCTTGGCTGGAGCGGGAGTCATCAATGAGCAGTTCTTC
NA	TRBV6-2/TRBV6-3	TRBJ2-7	TRBD1	CASRNLGTASYEQYF	TGTGCCAGCAGAAATCTCGGGACAGCCTCCTACGAGCAGTACTTC
many	TRBV12-3/TRBV12-4	TRBJ2-7	TRBD1	CASSSDRAEQYF	TGTGCCAGCAGCTCGGACAGGGCCGAGCAGTACTTC
NA	TRBV10-3	TRBJ2-2	NA	CAIRESGSDTGELFF	TGTGCCATCAGGGAAAGTGGGAGCGACACCGGGGAGCTGTTTTTT
once	TRBV7-2	TRBJ1-2	NA	CASSSDTSNYGYTF	TGTGCCAGCAGCTCGGACACTTCTAACTATGGCTACACCTTC
NA	TRBV6-1	TRBJ2-7	TRBD2	CASTASGGGVAYEQYF	TGTGCCAGCACTGCCTCCGGGGGGGGCGTTGCCTACGAGCAGTACTTC
many	TRBV5-6	TRBJ2-7	TRBD2	CASSLLETSGYEQYF	TGTGCCAGCAGCTTGTTAGAGACTAGCGGATACGAGCAGTACTTC
many	TRBV12-3/TRBV12-4	TRBJ2-3	NA	CASSPTRNTDTQYF	TGTGCCAGCAGTCCTACTAGAAACACAGATACGCAGTATTTT
few	TRBV6-5	TRBJ2-1	TRBD1	CASSYSRGGGSYNEQFF	TGTGCCAGCAGTTACTCGAGAGGGGGCGGCTCCTACAATGAGCAGTTCTTC
NA	TRBV15	TRBJ2-1	NA	CATGLPSEQFF	TGTGCCACAGGCCTCCCCTCTGAGCAGTTCTTC
few	TRBV18	TRBJ2-7	TRBD2	CASSPGLAGVSYEQYF	TGTGCCAGCTCGCCCGGACTAGCGGGGGTCTCCTACGAGCAGTACTTC
NA	TRBV27	TRBJ2-1	NA	CASISGSYNEQFF	TGTGCCAGCATCAGCGGCTCCTACAATGAGCAGTTCTTC
NA	TRBV12-3/TRBV12-4	TRBJ2-5	NA	CASTWAPQETQYF	TGTGCCAGCACCTGGGCGCCTCAAGAGACCCAGTACTTC
NA	TRBV15	TRBJ2-2	NA	CATSRGGVDTGELFF	TGTGCCACCAGCAGAGGCGGAGTGGACACCGGGGAGCTGTTTTTT
few	TRBV20-1	TRBJ1-6	TRBD1	CSATGGQSPLHF	TGCAGTGCTACAGGGGGACAATCACCCCTCCACTTT
NA	TRBV5-5	TRBJ2-7	NA	CASSLYLGEQYF	TGTGCCAGCAGCTTATACCTGGGGGAGCAGTACTTC
NA	TRBV10-2	TRBJ1-2	NA	CASINTLRDGTNYGYTF	TGCGCCAGCATTAATACCCTCAGGGACGGCACCAACTATGGCTACACCTTC
many	TRBV28	TRBJ2-2	NA	CASSLGKGELFF	TGTGCCAGCAGTTTGGGGAAGGGGGAGCTGTTTTTT
few	TRBV6-1	TRBJ2-2	NA	CASRPRQAANTGELFF	TGTGCCAGCAGGCCACGACAGGCCGCGAACACCGGGGAGCTGTTTTTT
few	TRBV12-3/TRBV12-4	TRBJ1-6	TRBD1	CASSPDRERSPLHF	TGTGCCAGCAGCCCGGACAGGGAGCGTTCACCCCTCCACTTT
NA	TRBV3-1	TRBJ2-7	NA	CASTKGGRAAYEQYF	TGTGCCAGCACCAAAGGAGGCCGCGCCGCCTACGAGCAGTACTTC
few	TRBV27	TRBJ2-1	TRBD2	CASSTAGPNNEQFF	TGTGCCAGCAGTACAGCGGGACCCAACAATGAGCAGTTCTTC
NA	TRBV7-9	TRBJ2-7	NA	CASSLFRTASYEQYF	TGTGCCAGCAGCTTATTCAGGACTGCCTCCTACGAGCAGTACTTC
few	TRBV10-3	TRBJ2-7	TRBD1	CAISAGRQGTYEQYF	TGTGCCATCAGTGCAGGGAGACAGGGAACCTACGAGCAGTACTTC
few	TRBV20-1	TRBJ2-3	NA	CSASGSRADTQYF	TGCAGTGCTAGCGGGAGCCGGGCAGATACGCAGTATTTT